Listed below are T cell receptor beta chains from one sample, sequenced in a study of cytomegalovirus exposure and HLA in healthy donors. The table came from immunoSEQ multiplex PCR; TCRdb's copy has only in-frame clones and leaves some out. The sample shows 120,000 or so clones, 66% of them seen only once. Sequencing used PBMCs. The receptor set was obtained from a man younger than 35 in good health and CMV-seronegative. The CDR3 runs from the conserved cysteine through the conserved F or W. A D gene is named only where the DNA matches it firmly. Clone size, where shown, is once, few, many, or a class for clones that have expanded.

cdr3_aa: CASSSDGTSYEQYF
cdr3_nt: TGTGCCAGTAGTTCCGATGGCACCTCCTACGAGCAGTACTTC
d_call: NA
clone_size: NA
j_call: TRBJ2-7
v_call: TRBV19

cdr3_aa: CASSSTRYGTEAFF
cdr3_nt: TGTGCCAGCTCATCTACCCGTTATGGCACTGAAGCTTTCTTT
d_call: NA
clone_size: NA
j_call: TRBJ1-1
v_call: TRBV18

cdr3_aa: CASRTGRPYNEQFF
cdr3_nt: TGCGCCAGTAGAACCGGGAGGCCCTACAATGAGCAGTTCTTC
d_call: TRBD2
clone_size: once
j_call: TRBJ2-1
v_call: TRBV10-1

cdr3_aa: CASSLGYRGGYEQYF
cdr3_nt: TGTGCCAGCAGCTTGGGGTACAGGGGCGGGTACGAGCAGTACTTC
d_call: TRBD1
clone_size: NA
j_call: TRBJ2-7
v_call: TRBV5-6

cdr3_aa: CASSSDRAVSIQYF
cdr3_nt: TGTGCCAGCAGTTCCGACAGGGCTGTAAGCATTCAGTACTTC
d_call: TRBD1
clone_size: NA
j_call: TRBJ2-4
v_call: TRBV6-5

cdr3_aa: CALGLAYNEQFF
cdr3_nt: TGTGCCCTAGGGCTAGCGTACAATGAGCAGTTCTTC
d_call: NA
clone_size: NA
j_call: TRBJ2-1
v_call: TRBV19

cdr3_aa: CASSLQRLVYYEQYF
cdr3_nt: TGTGCCAGCAGCTTACAGCGACTAGTATACTACGAGCAGTACTTC
d_call: NA
clone_size: NA
j_call: TRBJ2-7
v_call: TRBV7-8

cdr3_aa: CAISVGLVGNEQFF
cdr3_nt: TGTGCCATCAGCGTCGGACTAGTGGGGAATGAGCAGTTCTTC
d_call: TRBD2
clone_size: NA
j_call: TRBJ2-1
v_call: TRBV10-3

cdr3_aa: CSVSWIRGQGARETQYF
cdr3_nt: TGCAGCGTGTCCTGGATTCGGGGACAGGGGGCTCGGGAGACCCAGTACTTC
d_call: TRBD1
clone_size: NA
j_call: TRBJ2-5
v_call: TRBV29-1

cdr3_aa: CASSVAAGYYEQYF
cdr3_nt: TGTGCCAGCAGCGTAGCTGCAGGGTACTACGAGCAGTACTTC
d_call: NA
clone_size: NA
j_call: TRBJ2-7
v_call: TRBV9

cdr3_aa: CASSFDRGNQPQHF
cdr3_nt: TGTGCCAGCAGTTTCGACAGGGGCAATCAGCCCCAGCATTTT
d_call: TRBD1
clone_size: NA
j_call: TRBJ1-5
v_call: TRBV27

cdr3_aa: CAWSSGRVGTGELFF
cdr3_nt: TGTGCCTGGAGTTCGGGGAGGGTTGGGACCGGGGAGCTGTTTTTT
d_call: TRBD2
clone_size: NA
j_call: TRBJ2-2
v_call: TRBV30

cdr3_aa: CAWSAGGNQPQHF
cdr3_nt: TGTGCCTGGAGTGCAGGGGGCAATCAGCCCCAGCATTTT
d_call: NA
clone_size: NA
j_call: TRBJ1-5
v_call: TRBV30

cdr3_aa: CASSGTGTSGSNEQFF
cdr3_nt: TGTGCCAGCAGTGGCACCGGGACTAGCGGCTCCAATGAGCAGTTCTTC
d_call: TRBD2
clone_size: NA
j_call: TRBJ2-1
v_call: TRBV6-4

cdr3_aa: CASSNTGTGEQFF
cdr3_nt: TGTGCCAGCAGCAATACAGGGACAGGGGAGCAGTTCTTC
d_call: TRBD1
clone_size: NA
j_call: TRBJ2-1
v_call: TRBV7-7

cdr3_aa: CASVPAGTSGLYNEQFF
cdr3_nt: TGTGCCAGCGTACCAGCCGGGACTAGCGGCCTATACAATGAGCAGTTCTTC
d_call: TRBD2
clone_size: few
j_call: TRBJ2-1
v_call: TRBV27

cdr3_aa: CASSLPSGRNPSYEQYF
cdr3_nt: TGTGCCAGCAGCTTGCCCAGCGGGAGGAACCCCTCCTACGAGCAGTACTTC
d_call: TRBD2
clone_size: NA
j_call: TRBJ2-7
v_call: TRBV7-8

cdr3_aa: CASSGTSQYF
cdr3_nt: TGTGCCAGCAGCGGGACATCCCAGTACTTC
d_call: NA
clone_size: few
j_call: TRBJ2-5
v_call: TRBV28

cdr3_aa: CASSVSGQNNEQFF
cdr3_nt: TGTGCCAGCAGCGTATCAGGCCAAAACAATGAGCAGTTCTTC
d_call: NA
clone_size: NA
j_call: TRBJ2-1
v_call: TRBV9

cdr3_aa: CASRQGMNRETQYF
cdr3_nt: TGTGCCAGCAGACAGGGTATGAATAGAGAGACCCAGTACTTC
d_call: NA
clone_size: NA
j_call: TRBJ2-5
v_call: TRBV2

cdr3_aa: CASSPQGTQYF
cdr3_nt: TGTGCCAGCAGTCCCCAGGGTACGCAGTATTTT
d_call: NA
clone_size: few
j_call: TRBJ2-3
v_call: TRBV5-8

cdr3_aa: CAWTPPDRFGEQYF
cdr3_nt: TGTGCCTGGACCCCCCCCGACAGATTCGGCGAGCAGTACTTC
d_call: NA
clone_size: NA
j_call: TRBJ2-7
v_call: TRBV30

cdr3_aa: CASTGTLVYNEQFF
cdr3_nt: TGTGCCAGCACCGGGACACTAGTATACAATGAGCAGTTCTTC
d_call: NA
clone_size: few
j_call: TRBJ2-1
v_call: TRBV5-8

cdr3_aa: CSASAVYEQYF
cdr3_nt: TGCAGTGCCTCTGCGGTGTACGAGCAGTACTTC
d_call: NA
clone_size: NA
j_call: TRBJ2-7
v_call: TRBV20-1

cdr3_aa: CASSLRLAGGYGTGELFF
cdr3_nt: TGCGCCAGCAGCTTACGATTAGCGGGGGGGTACGGCACCGGGGAGCTGTTTTTT
d_call: TRBD2
clone_size: NA
j_call: TRBJ2-2
v_call: TRBV5-1

cdr3_aa: CSADRGLETQYF
cdr3_nt: TGCAGCGCCGACAGGGGACTAGAGACCCAGTACTTC
d_call: TRBD1
clone_size: NA
j_call: TRBJ2-5
v_call: TRBV29-1

cdr3_aa: CASSQERTGLYNEQFF
cdr3_nt: TGCGCCAGCAGCCAAGAGAGGACAGGGCTTTACAATGAGCAGTTCTTC
d_call: TRBD1
clone_size: NA
j_call: TRBJ2-1
v_call: TRBV4-1

cdr3_aa: CASRAGQGAWEYGYPF
cdr3_nt: TGTGCCAGCAGGGCAGGACAGGGGGCGTGGGAGTATGGCTACCCCTTC
d_call: TRBD1
clone_size: NA
j_call: TRBJ1-2
v_call: TRBV5-6

cdr3_aa: CAWSVSIYEQYF
cdr3_nt: TGTGCCTGGAGTGTCTCTATCTACGAGCAGTACTTC
d_call: NA
clone_size: few
j_call: TRBJ2-7
v_call: TRBV30

cdr3_aa: CASLSYEQYF
cdr3_nt: TGTGCCAGCCTATCCTACGAGCAGTACTTC
d_call: NA
clone_size: NA
j_call: TRBJ2-7
v_call: TRBV28

cdr3_aa: CASSHPRGQDHYNEQFF
cdr3_nt: TGTGCCAGCAGTCACCCCAGGGGCCAAGACCATTACAATGAGCAGTTCTTC
d_call: NA
clone_size: NA
j_call: TRBJ2-1
v_call: TRBV28

cdr3_aa: CASRPGLRTDTQYF
cdr3_nt: TGCGCCAGCAGGCCGGGACTCCGCACAGATACGCAGTATTTT
d_call: NA
clone_size: NA
j_call: TRBJ2-3
v_call: TRBV10-1

cdr3_aa: CASSYSEGWGYTF
cdr3_nt: TGTGCCAGCAGTTACTCGGAGGGGTGGGGCTACACCTTC
d_call: NA
clone_size: few
j_call: TRBJ1-2
v_call: TRBV6-5

cdr3_aa: CASREDRGEQYF
cdr3_nt: TGTGCCAGCAGGGAGGACAGGGGCGAGCAGTACTTC
d_call: TRBD1
clone_size: NA
j_call: TRBJ2-7
v_call: TRBV2

cdr3_aa: CASSHLQGVAFF
cdr3_nt: TGTGCCAGCAGCCACCTACAGGGGGTGGCTTTCTTT
d_call: TRBD1
clone_size: NA
j_call: TRBJ1-1
v_call: TRBV28

cdr3_aa: CASSMGRRQNTEAFF
cdr3_nt: TGTGCCAGTAGTATGGGGCGGCGGCAGAACACTGAAGCTTTCTTT
d_call: NA
clone_size: once
j_call: TRBJ1-1
v_call: TRBV19

cdr3_aa: CSVGATGGSEQYF
cdr3_nt: TGCAGCGTGGGGGCGACAGGAGGTAGCGAGCAGTACTTC
d_call: NA
clone_size: NA
j_call: TRBJ2-7
v_call: TRBV29-1

cdr3_aa: CASSLVLDEQYF
cdr3_nt: TGTGCCAGCAGCTTGGTTCTAGACGAGCAGTACTTC
d_call: NA
clone_size: NA
j_call: TRBJ2-7
v_call: TRBV5-6

cdr3_aa: CASSVSADTQYF
cdr3_nt: TGTGCCAGCAGTGTCTCCGCAGATACGCAGTATTTT
d_call: NA
clone_size: few
j_call: TRBJ2-3
v_call: TRBV2

cdr3_aa: CASSYSRGASNSPLHF
cdr3_nt: TGTGCCAGCAGTTACTCACGGGGGGCTTCGAATTCACCCCTCCACTTT
d_call: NA
clone_size: NA
j_call: TRBJ1-6
v_call: TRBV6-5

cdr3_aa: CASSIDTGLAGANEQYF
cdr3_nt: TGTGCCAGTAGTATAGATACGGGACTAGCGGGAGCAAACGAGCAGTACTTC
d_call: TRBD2
clone_size: NA
j_call: TRBJ2-7
v_call: TRBV19

cdr3_aa: CASSPRQGKGQNIQYF
cdr3_nt: TGTGCCAGCAGTCCACGACAGGGAAAGGGCCAAAACATTCAGTACTTC
d_call: TRBD1
clone_size: NA
j_call: TRBJ2-4
v_call: TRBV28

cdr3_aa: CASKPQGSQPQHF
cdr3_nt: TGTGCCAGCAAACCACAGGGGAGTCAGCCCCAGCATTTT
d_call: TRBD1
clone_size: NA
j_call: TRBJ1-5
v_call: TRBV2

cdr3_aa: CASSRGAGEYSPLHF
cdr3_nt: TGTGCCAGCAGCCGAGGGGCAGGGGAGTATTCACCCCTCCACTTT
d_call: NA
clone_size: NA
j_call: TRBJ1-6
v_call: TRBV6-6

cdr3_aa: CASSLRGTGASGNTIYF
cdr3_nt: TGTGCCAGCAGCTTAAGGGGGACAGGGGCGTCTGGAAACACCATATATTTT
d_call: TRBD1
clone_size: NA
j_call: TRBJ1-3
v_call: TRBV7-2

cdr3_aa: CASSLAWGTQETQYF
cdr3_nt: TGTGCCAGCAGCTTAGCCTGGGGGACACAAGAGACCCAGTACTTC
d_call: NA
clone_size: NA
j_call: TRBJ2-5
v_call: TRBV11-3

cdr3_aa: CASSAGANVNTGELFF
cdr3_nt: TGTGCCAGTAGTGCAGGGGCCAACGTGAACACCGGGGAGCTGTTTTTT
d_call: NA
clone_size: few
j_call: TRBJ2-2
v_call: TRBV19